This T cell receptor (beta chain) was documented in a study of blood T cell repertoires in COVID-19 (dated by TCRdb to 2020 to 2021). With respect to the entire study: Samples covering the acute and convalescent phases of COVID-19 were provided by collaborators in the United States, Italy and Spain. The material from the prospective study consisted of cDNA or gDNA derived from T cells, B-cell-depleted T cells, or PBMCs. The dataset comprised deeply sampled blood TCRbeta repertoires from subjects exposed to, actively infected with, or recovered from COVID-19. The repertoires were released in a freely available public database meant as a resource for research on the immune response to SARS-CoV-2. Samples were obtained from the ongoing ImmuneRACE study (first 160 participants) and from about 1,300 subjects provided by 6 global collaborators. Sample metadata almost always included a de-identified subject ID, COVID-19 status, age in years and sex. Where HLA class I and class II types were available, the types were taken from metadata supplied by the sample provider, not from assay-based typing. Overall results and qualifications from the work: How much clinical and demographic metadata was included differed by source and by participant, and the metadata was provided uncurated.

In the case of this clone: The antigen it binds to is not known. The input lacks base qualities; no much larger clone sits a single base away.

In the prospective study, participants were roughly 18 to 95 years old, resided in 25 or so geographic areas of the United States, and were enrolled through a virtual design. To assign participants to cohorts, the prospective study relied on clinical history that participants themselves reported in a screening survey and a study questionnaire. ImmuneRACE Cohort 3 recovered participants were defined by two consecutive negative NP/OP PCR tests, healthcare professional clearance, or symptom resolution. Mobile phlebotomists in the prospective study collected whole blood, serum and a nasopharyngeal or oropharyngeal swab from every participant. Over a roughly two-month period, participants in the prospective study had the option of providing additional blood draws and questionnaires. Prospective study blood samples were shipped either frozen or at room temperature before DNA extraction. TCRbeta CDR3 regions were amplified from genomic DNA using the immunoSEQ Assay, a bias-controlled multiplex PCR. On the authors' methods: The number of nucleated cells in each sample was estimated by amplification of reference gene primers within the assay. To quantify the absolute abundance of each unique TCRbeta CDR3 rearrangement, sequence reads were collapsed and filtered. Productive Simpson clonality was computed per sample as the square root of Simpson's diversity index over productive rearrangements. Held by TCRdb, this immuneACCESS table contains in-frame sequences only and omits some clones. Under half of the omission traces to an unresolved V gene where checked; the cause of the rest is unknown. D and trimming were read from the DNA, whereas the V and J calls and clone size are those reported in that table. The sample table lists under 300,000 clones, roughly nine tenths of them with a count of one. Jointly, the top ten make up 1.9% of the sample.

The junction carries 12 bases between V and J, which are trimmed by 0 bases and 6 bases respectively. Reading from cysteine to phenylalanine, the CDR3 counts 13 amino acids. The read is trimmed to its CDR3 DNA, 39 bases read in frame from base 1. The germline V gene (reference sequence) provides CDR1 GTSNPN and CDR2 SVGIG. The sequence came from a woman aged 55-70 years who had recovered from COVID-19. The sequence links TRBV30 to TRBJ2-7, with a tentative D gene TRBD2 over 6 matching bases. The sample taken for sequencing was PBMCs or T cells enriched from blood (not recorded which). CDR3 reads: CAWSVLGLGEQYF. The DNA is TGTGCCTGGAGTGTACTGGGACTGGGCGAGCAGTACTTC. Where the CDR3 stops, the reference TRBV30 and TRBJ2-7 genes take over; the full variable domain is SQTIHQWPATLVQPVGSPLSLECTVEGTSNPNLYWYRQAAGRGLQLLFYSVGIGQISSEVPQNLSASRPQDRQFILSSKKLLLSDSGFYLCAWSVLGLGEQYFGPGTRLTVT.